This T cell receptor beta chain was observed in a study of identical twins. Study observations and caveats: Monozygotic twins shared more out-of-frame TCR alpha than recombination models predicted. Twin-shared out-of-frame alpha sequences were enriched for low generation probability.

The ends lost 3 bases at V and 0 bases at J; junction bases unmatched: 2. The CDR3 has 15 residues. The germline gives CDR1 SGHRS, CDR2 YFSETQ. After template switching added a universal primer site, the resulting cDNA carried unique molecular identifiers. TCRdb recomputed calls from the 5' RACE reads with MiXCR, one row per CDR3 protein. This sample has 500,000 or so distinct CDR3 sequences, with approximately 22% found just once. As concerns this clonotype: The antigen is not known.

These data were likewise used in another study, on T cells expressing NK-cell markers. As reported in that work: The authors derived TCR beta repertoires from sorted CD3+CD56+NKG2C+, CD3+CD56+NKG2C- and CD3+CD56-NKG2C+ T cells.

The sequence came from a woman younger than 35 in good health. The sequencing sample was made of CD4+ T cells sorted from blood. The chain couples TRBV5-1 to TRBJ1-3, with TRBD1 identical over 8 bases. The CDR3, as DNA: TGCGCCAGCAGCTGGGGGACAGGCTCTGGAAACACCATATATTTT. Protein product: CASSWGTGSGNTIYF.